This T cell receptor beta chain was recorded in a study of blood T cells in healthy people across ages. Next came a second PCR, run for about 6 to 11 cycles, which used a sample-barcoded 5' primer along with a J-beta primer mix. Each TCR beta cDNA got a 12-nucleotide random molecular identifier. TCRdb reanalysed the 5' RACE reads using MiXCR and keeps one entry per CDR3 protein. This sample carries hundreds of thousands of distinct CDR3 sequences, roughly 45% of them seen once, and the ten largest clones take 20%. Healthy individuals of Caucasian origin from Russia, aged about 6 to 95, served as donors. Samples each had at least 6 micrograms of total RNA extracted. The ends were cut back, 7 bases at V and 0 bases at J, with 10 bases in the middle. CDR1 and CDR2 (germline): SQVTM, ANQGSEA. The CDR3 runs 13 residues.

This TCR derives from a woman aged 60-75 years in good health. The sample taken for sequencing was blood. The chain combines TRBV29-1 with TRBJ2-1; the D is unclear. The DNA of the CDR3 is TGCAGCGGCTTAGTGGGCTCCTACAATGAGCAGTTCTTC. Encoded protein: CSGLVGSYNEQFF.